Following are 20 T cell receptor beta chains from one sample sequenced in a study of CD8+CD57+ T cells in acquired aplastic anemia. All sequencing subjects had displayed CD8+CD57+ cell expansion on flow cytometry. For CDR3 and TCR beta VDJ profiling, genomic DNA was the template used. MiXCR was run by TCRdb on the reads, yielding one entry per CDR3 protein. The sample gives around 220,000 distinct CDR3 sequences, 40% to 60% of which show up once; approximately 20% is in the top ten. The sequencing sample was made of sorted CD4+, CD8+, or CD8+CD57+ T cells (not recorded which) from PBMCs. Every receptor here comes from a human donor with aplastic anemia.

The chain uses TRBV15 and TRBJ1-2; no clear D gene. This CDR3 is 15 amino acids long. Germline V CDR1 and CDR2: LNHNV, YYDKDF (reference sequence). V shed 0 bases and J shed 8 bases, with 16 bases lying between them. The CDR3 nucleotides are TGTGCCACCAGCAGAGATTCAGGAGACTCCGAAGGCTACACCTTC. It is translated as CATSRDSGDSEGYTF.

The chain carries TRBV10-3 and TRBJ2-1, with 7 bases matching TRBD1. Looked up from germline, CDR1 is ENHRY and CDR2 is SYGVKD. Trimming cost V 6 bases and J 5 bases; bases outside gene matches: 4. The CDR3 runs 13 residues. For the CDR3, the DNA is TGTGCCATCAGCGGACAGGTAAACAATGAGCAGTTCTTC. This translates into CAISGQVNNEQFF.

This clonotype was counted a few times. The V and J genes are TRBV7-9 and TRBJ1-4, with D uncertain. V was clipped by 2 bases and J by 7 bases, with 11 bases between them. This CDR3 is built from 14 residues. Germline V gene sequence: CDR1 SEHNR, CDR2 FQNEAQ (reference sequence). CDR3: CASSLLKVGEKLFF. The CDR3 region has the DNA TGTGCCAGCAGCTTACTGAAAGTGGGTGAAAAACTGTTTTTT.

The chain uses TRBV7-2 and TRBJ1-2; possible D gene TRBD1, 6 bases. Per the germline V gene, CDR1 is SGHTA and CDR2 is FQGNSA. The length of the CDR3 is 13 residues. V shed 5 bases and J shed 8 bases, with 15 bases lying between them. The CDR3 nucleotides are TGTGCCAGCAGCCTGACAGGAGCTAAGGGCTACACCTTC. Its protein product is CASSLTGAKGYTF.

At least ten counts were recorded for this clonotype. Written as DNA, the CDR3 is TGTGCCAGCAGCCAAATGGGGGGAAGCACAGATACGCAGTATTTT. Protein: CASSQMGGSTDTQYF. This rearrangement joins TRBV14 to TRBJ2-3; tentatively, D is TRBD2 (6 bases). This CDR3 spans 15 amino acids. Germline V lookup: CDR1 SGHDN, CDR2 FVKESK. V shed 2 bases and J shed 0 bases, with 9 bases lying between them. The whole variable domain, remainder taken from reference TRBV14 and TRBJ2-3, is EAGVTQFPSHSVIEKGQTVTLRCDPISGHDNLYWYRRVMGKEIKFLLHFVKESKQDESGMPNNRFLAERTGGTYSTLKVQPAELEDSGVYFCASSQMGGSTDTQYFGPGTRLTVL.

This clonotype was picked up many times. The V call is TRBV6-5, the J call TRBJ2-3, with D possibly matching TRBD1 (6 bases). Looked up from germline, CDR1 is MNHEY and CDR2 is SVGAGI. This CDR3 has 15 residues. With 5 bases removed from V and 2 bases from J, the gap between germline ends came to 14 bases. The CDR3 here is CASSRTGQTTDTQYF. In nucleotides, the CDR3 is TGTGCCAGCAGTCGTACAGGGCAAACCACAGATACGCAGTATTTT.

Details on this clonotype: The conserved final phenylalanine or tryptophan is absent from the CDR3, which likely points to a read error. The chain employs TRBV9 and TRBJ1-6; 8 nucleotides match TRBD1. Trimming took 0 bases from V and 6 from J; bases not matched to a gene: 2. Per the germline V gene, CDR1 is SGDLS and CDR2 is YYNGEE. The CDR3 loop spans 15 amino acids. The CDR3 protein is CASSVDGQGNSPLHS. The CDR3, as DNA: TGTGCCAGCAGCGTAGATGGACAGGGTAATTCACCCCTCCACTCT.

J is TRBJ1-1 and V is TRBV5-6; 8 bases line up with TRBD1. Unmatched junction bases numbered 10, after V lost 4 bases and J lost 5 bases. The CDR3 runs to 15 residues. Germline V CDR1 and CDR2: SGHDT, YYEEEE. The chain's CDR3 is CASSPGTGSWTEAFF. In DNA, the CDR3 is TGTGCCAGCAGCCCCGGGACAGGATCTTGGACTGAAGCTTTCTTT.

This rearrangement joins TRBV18 to TRBJ2-1; D unclear. CDR3 length equals 16 residues. Germline CDR1 is KGHSH and CDR2 is LQKENI. Trimming pared 4 bases from V and 1 base from J, leaving 14 bases between. CDR3 DNA: TGTGCCAGCTCACGCTTGGGTGGTGGGTCCTACAATGAGCAGTTCTTC. This gives the protein CASSRLGGGSYNEQFF.

About this clonotype: Given the absence of the conserved phenylalanine or tryptophan at the CDR3 end, a read error is likely. The chain links TRBV30 to TRBJ1-1; D not certain. The CDR3 length is 16 residues. V was shortened by 1 base and J by 1 base, with 16 bases between the two germline ends. The germline V gene has CDR1 GTSNPN and CDR2 SVGIG (reference sequence). DNA of the CDR3: TGTGCCTGGAGTGCCCCTACGTTTTCAGGGAACACTGAAGCTTTCCTT. Amino acids: CAWSAPTFSGNTEAFL.

The chain is built from TRBV7-2 and TRBJ2-7; weak D call: TRBD1 (6 bases). CDR1 and CDR2 (germline): SGHTA, FQGNSA. CDR3 length equals 15 residues. V was pared by 1 base and J by 2 bases, with 12 bases between. This chain's CDR3 is CASSLGRTVTYEQYF. CDR3 DNA sequence: TGTGCCAGCAGCTTAGGCCGGACAGTTACCTACGAGCAGTACTTC.

This clonotype was detected ten times or more. The J gene is TRBJ2-3, the V gene TRBV7-6; the D gene is possibly TRBD2 (6 bases). This CDR3 region has 13 residues. V was cut by 1 base and J by 10 bases, with 12 bases left in between. Germline CDR1 SGHVS, CDR2 FNYEAQ. For the CDR3, the DNA is TGTGCCAGCAGCTTAGAGGCGGGGTCTGCGCAGTATTTT. Translation gives CASSLEAGSAQYF. The full variable domain, rest sourced from reference TRBV7-6 and TRBJ2-3, is GAGVSQSPRYKVTKRGQDVALRCDPISGHVSLYWYRQALGQGPEFLTYFNYEAQQDKSGLPNDRFSAERPEGSISTLTIQRTEQRDSAMYRCASSLEAGSAQYFGPGTRLTVL.

Remarks on this clonotype: The junction departs from germline at one end; a sequencing error may be responsible. The rearrangement uses TRBV7-2 and TRBJ1-2; 8 bases are shared with TRBD1. Per the germline V gene, CDR1 is SGHTA and CDR2 is FQGNSA. CDR3 length: 12 amino acids. The CDR3 region is CASSSQGGGCTF. Here the CDR3 DNA reads TGTGCCAGCAGCTCACAGGGGGGAGGCTGCACCTTC.

V usage is TRBV19 and J usage is TRBJ2-5; D perhaps matches TRBD1 (7 bases). CDR1 is LNHDA and CDR2 is SQIVND in the germline V gene (reference sequence). This CDR3 has 15 amino acids. Trimming shortened V by 3 bases and J by 12 bases, and 23 bases separated the two germline ends. The CDR3 loop is CASSMGGTAQDGEYF. CDR3 coding DNA: TGTGCCAGTAGTATGGGCGGGACAGCCCAAGACGGGGAGTACTTC. The full variable domain, with the rest looked up from reference TRBV19 and TRBJ2-5, is DGGITQSPKYLFRKEGQNVTLSCEQNLNHDAMYWYRQDPGQGLRLIYYSQIVNDFQKGDIAEGYSVSREKKESFPLTVTSAQKNPTAFYLCASSMGGTAQDGEYFGPGTRLLVL.

As DNA, the CDR3 is TGTGCCAGCAGGAAGCACCGGGACTTAGGGAATGGGGAGCTGTTTTTT. Encoded protein: CASRKHRDLGNGELFF. V usage is TRBV12-3 or TRBV12-4 and J usage is TRBJ2-2; TRBD2 is a possible D gene (6 bases). V lost 6 bases, J lost 8 bases, and 22 bases lay in between. The CDR3 sequence is 16 residues long.

To note about this clonotype: A much larger clone lies one base from this, so it may be a read error. The rearrangement uses TRBV11-2 and TRBJ2-1; 7 bases match TRBD1. Germline-derived CDR1 and CDR2 are SGHAT and FQNNGV. The CDR3 has 15 amino acids. V trimming: 5 bases; J trimming: 0 bases; junction bases outside the gene matches: 4. The CDR3 region is CASSLRTGSYNEQFF. CDR3 bases: TGTGCCAGCAGCCTTCGGACAGGCTCCTACAATGAGCAGTTCTTC.

The rearrangement uses TRBV7-6 and TRBJ2-7; D gene unclear. V was clipped by 8 bases and J by 3 bases, with 14 bases between them. There are 13 residues in the CDR3. Per the germline V gene, CDR1 is SGHVS and CDR2 is FNYEAQ. This chain's CDR3 is CASSPQFGYEQYF. As DNA, the CDR3 is TGTGCCAGCTCTCCGCAGTTTGGCTACGAGCAGTACTTC.

J is TRBJ2-1 and V is TRBV20-1, with 9 bases matching TRBD1. The V gene's germline CDR1 is DFQATT and CDR2 SNEGSKA (reference sequence). The CDR3 consists of 15 residues. The junction had 4 bases not matched to a gene; V was cut back by 1 base and J by 3 bases. CDR3 amino acids: CSARASGQGYNEQFF. DNA of the CDR3: TGCAGTGCTAGAGCCTCGGGACAGGGCTACAATGAGCAGTTCTTC.

The table lists this clonotype with many counts. V and J are TRBV28 and TRBJ1-5, with a weak D call TRBD1 (6 bases). The V end lost 2 bases, the J end lost 2 bases, and 7 bases lay between the germline ends. CDR3 length: 14 residues. CDR1 is MDHEN and CDR2 is SYDVKM in the germline V gene. CDR3 DNA sequence: TGTGCCAGCAGTTTAGGGGGCGGCAATCAGCCCCAGCATTTT. This codes for CASSLGGGNQPQHF. Full variable domain (outside the CDR3, taken from reference TRBV28 and TRBJ1-5): DVKVTQSSRYLVKRTGEKVFLECVQDMDHENMFWYRQDPGLGLRLIYFSYDVKMKEKGDIPEGYSVSREKKERFSLILESASTNQTSMYLCASSLGGGNQPQHFGDGTRLSIL.

Ten or more counts support this clonotype. This chain joins TRBV7-2 and TRBJ2-7, with D hard to call. The CDR3 runs 16 residues. CDR1 is SGHTA, CDR2 FQGNSA, per germline. Trimming left V 6 bases short and J 3 bases short, with 21 bases between. Here the CDR3 reads CASRRYEGLGGYEQYF. The CDR3 DNA follows: TGTGCCAGCAGACGTTACGAAGGTCTGGGTGGCTACGAGCAGTACTTC.